This paragraph covers one TCR beta chain sequence. What it binds is not known. Generated by immunoSEQ multiplex PCR, the TCRdb table keeps only in-frame clones and is missing some. The sample has some 100,000 clones; 80% to 95% are singletons. This entry is derived from a study of siplizumab effects on memory and regulatory T cells. Whole-study findings and limits: Major contributors to the alloresponse seemed to be naive T cells, which also appeared more diverse than memory cells.

The sample comprised CD4+ T cells sorted from blood. This TCR derives from a human donor in good health.

CDR3 bases: TGTGCCAGCAGTGAATTTCGTGATTTGGGCTACACCTTC. Protein product: CASSEFRDLGYTF. The chain carries TRBV2 and TRBJ1-2; no firm D call. Germline values: CDR1 SNHLY, CDR2 FYNNEI. The CDR3 runs to 13 residues. The V gene lost 2 bases and the J gene lost 8 bases, with 12 bases spanning the gap. Supplemented by reference TRBV2 and TRBJ1-2, the full variable domain reads EPEVTQTPSHQVTQMGQEVILRCVPISNHLYFYWYRQILGQKVEFLVSFYNNEISEKSEIFDDQFSVERPDGSNFTLKIRSTKLEDSAMYFCASSEFRDLGYTFGSGTRLTVV.